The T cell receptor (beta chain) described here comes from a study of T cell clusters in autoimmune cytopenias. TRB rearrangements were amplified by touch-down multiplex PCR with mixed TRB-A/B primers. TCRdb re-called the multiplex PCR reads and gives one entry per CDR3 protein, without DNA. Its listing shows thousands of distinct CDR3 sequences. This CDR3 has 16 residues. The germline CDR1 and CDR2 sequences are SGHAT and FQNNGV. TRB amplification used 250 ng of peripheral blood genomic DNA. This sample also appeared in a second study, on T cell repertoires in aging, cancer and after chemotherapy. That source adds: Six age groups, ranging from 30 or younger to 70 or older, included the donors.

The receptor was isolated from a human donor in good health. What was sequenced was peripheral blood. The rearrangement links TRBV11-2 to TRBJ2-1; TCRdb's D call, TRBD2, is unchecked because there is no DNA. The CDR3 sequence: CASSLSGTSRYNEQFF.